This paragraph covers one T cell receptor beta chain sequence. The sample belongs to a study of human versus mouse CDR3 diversity and MHC coevolution. Produced via immunoSEQ multiplex PCR; TCRdb's table is partial and in-frame only. The sample yields tens of thousands of clones, around 94% seen once. The sequenced sample was naive CD4+ T cells from blood. The subset denotes: CD45RO-negative CD62L-positive naive CD4 T cells. This sequence was found in a person aged 55 to 70 in good health.

The CDR3 DNA sequence: TGTGCCAGCACCCTAGCGGGAGCAGCCAGAGAGACCCAGTACTTC. The encoded protein is CASTLAGAARETQYF. V is TRBV5-8 and J is TRBJ2-5, with TRBD2 matching over 10 bases. Germline V CDR1 and CDR2: SGHTS, YDEGEE. CDR3 size: 15 residues. The J segment lost 4 bases and the V segment lost 6 bases, leaving 9 bases of the junction unmatched.